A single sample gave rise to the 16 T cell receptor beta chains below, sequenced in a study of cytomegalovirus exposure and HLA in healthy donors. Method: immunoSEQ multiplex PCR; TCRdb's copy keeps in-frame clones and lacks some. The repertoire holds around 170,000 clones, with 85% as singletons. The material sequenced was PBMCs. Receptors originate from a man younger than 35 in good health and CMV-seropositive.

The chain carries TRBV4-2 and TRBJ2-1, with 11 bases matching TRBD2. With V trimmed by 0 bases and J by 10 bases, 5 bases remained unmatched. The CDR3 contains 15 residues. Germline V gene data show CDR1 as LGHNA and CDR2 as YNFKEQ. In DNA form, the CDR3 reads TGTGCCAGCAGCCAAGACGGGTTAGCGGGAGGGGAGCAGTTCTTC. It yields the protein CASSQDGLAGGEQFF.

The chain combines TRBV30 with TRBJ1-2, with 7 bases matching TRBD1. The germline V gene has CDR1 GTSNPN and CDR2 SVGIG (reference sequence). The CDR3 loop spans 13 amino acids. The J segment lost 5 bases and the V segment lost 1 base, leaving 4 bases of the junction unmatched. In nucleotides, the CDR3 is TGTGCCTGGAGTGACAGGGGATGGTATGGCTACACCTTC. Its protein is CAWSDRGWYGYTF.

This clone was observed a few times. The CDR3 reads CASSLASRGTYEQYF. CDR3 DNA sequence: TGCGCCAGCAGCTTGGCTAGCAGGGGGACCTACGAGCAGTACTTC. The V gene is TRBV5-1, the J gene TRBJ2-7; 7 bases map to TRBD1. J lost 2 bases, V lost 0 bases, and 5 bases had no gene match. The length of the CDR3 is 15 residues. Germline V gene data show CDR1 as SGHRS and CDR2 as YFSETQ.

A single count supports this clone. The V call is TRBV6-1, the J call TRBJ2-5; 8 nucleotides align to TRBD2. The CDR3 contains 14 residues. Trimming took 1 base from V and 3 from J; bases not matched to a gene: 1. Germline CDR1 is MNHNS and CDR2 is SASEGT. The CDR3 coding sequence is TGTGCCAGCAGTGAAGGCGGGGGGAAAGAGACCCAGTACTTC. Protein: CASSEGGGKETQYF.

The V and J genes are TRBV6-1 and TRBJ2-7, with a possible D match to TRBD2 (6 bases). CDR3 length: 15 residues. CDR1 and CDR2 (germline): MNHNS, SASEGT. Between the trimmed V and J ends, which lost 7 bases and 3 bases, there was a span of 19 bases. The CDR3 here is CASTAGSAGLYEQYF. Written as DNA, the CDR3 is TGTGCCAGCACCGCCGGGTCAGCGGGCCTCTACGAGCAGTACTTC.

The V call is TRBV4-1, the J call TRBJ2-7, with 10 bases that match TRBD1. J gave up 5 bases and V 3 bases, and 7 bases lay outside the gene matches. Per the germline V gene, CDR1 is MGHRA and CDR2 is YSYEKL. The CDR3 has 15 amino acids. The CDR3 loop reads CASSQDAGTGDEQYF. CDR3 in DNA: TGCGCCAGCAGCCAGGATGCCGGGACAGGGGACGAGCAGTACTTC.

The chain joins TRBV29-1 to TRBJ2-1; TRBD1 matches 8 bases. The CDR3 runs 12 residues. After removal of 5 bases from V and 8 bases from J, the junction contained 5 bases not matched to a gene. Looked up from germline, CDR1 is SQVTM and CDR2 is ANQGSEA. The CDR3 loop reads CSVRTGRHEQFF. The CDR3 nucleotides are TGCAGCGTTCGGACAGGGCGGCATGAGCAGTTCTTC.

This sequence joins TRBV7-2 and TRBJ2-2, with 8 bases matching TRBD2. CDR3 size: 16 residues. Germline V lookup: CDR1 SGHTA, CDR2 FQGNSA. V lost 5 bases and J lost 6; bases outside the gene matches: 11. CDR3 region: CASSPISRGGSGELFF. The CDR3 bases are TGTGCCAGCAGCCCGATATCCCGGGGGGGCTCCGGGGAGCTGTTTTTT.

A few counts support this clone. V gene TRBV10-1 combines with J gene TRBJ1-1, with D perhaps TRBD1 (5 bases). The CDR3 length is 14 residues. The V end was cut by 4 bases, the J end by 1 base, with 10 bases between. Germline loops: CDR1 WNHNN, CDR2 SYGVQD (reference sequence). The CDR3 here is CASSGIRGNTEAFF. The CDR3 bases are TGCGCCAGCAGTGGAATTAGGGGGAACACTGAAGCTTTCTTT.

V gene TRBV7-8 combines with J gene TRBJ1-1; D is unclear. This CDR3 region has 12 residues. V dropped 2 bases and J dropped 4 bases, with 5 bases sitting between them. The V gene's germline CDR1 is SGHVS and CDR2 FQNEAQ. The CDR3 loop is CASSLRLTEAFF. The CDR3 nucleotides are TGTGCCAGCAGCTTACGTCTCACTGAAGCTTTCTTT.

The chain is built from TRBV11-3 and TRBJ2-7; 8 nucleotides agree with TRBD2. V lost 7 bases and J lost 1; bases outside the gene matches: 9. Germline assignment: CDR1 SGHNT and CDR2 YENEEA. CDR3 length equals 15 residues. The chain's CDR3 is CASTLTSGPSYEQYF. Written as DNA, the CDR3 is TGTGCCAGCACCCTAACTAGCGGCCCGTCCTACGAGCAGTACTTC.

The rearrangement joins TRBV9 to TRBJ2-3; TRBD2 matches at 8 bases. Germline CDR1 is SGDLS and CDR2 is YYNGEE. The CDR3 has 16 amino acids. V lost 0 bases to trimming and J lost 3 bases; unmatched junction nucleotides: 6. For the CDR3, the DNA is TGTGCCAGCAGCGTAGCGGGACTAGTGATTACAGATACGCAGTATTTT. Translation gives CASSVAGLVITDTQYF. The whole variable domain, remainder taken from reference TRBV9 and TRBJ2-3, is DSGVTQTPKHLITATGQRVTLRCSPRSGDLSVYWYQQSLDQGLQFLIQYYNGEERAKGNILERFSAQQFPDLHSELNLSSLELGDSALYFCASSVAGLVITDTQYFGPGTRLTVL.

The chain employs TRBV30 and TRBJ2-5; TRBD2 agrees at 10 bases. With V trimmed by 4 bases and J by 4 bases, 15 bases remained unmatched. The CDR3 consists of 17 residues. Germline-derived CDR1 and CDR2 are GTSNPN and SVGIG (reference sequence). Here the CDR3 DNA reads TGTGCCTGGATCCCAGCGGGAGGGCCTTATCTGGGAGAGACCCAGTACTTC. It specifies CAWIPAGGPYLGETQYF.

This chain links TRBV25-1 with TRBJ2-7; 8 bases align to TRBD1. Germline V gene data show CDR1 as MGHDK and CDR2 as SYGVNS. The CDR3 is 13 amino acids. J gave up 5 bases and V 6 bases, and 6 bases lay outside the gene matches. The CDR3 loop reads CASSRTGTHEQYF. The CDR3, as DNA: TGTGCCAGCAGCAGGACAGGGACCCACGAGCAGTACTTC.

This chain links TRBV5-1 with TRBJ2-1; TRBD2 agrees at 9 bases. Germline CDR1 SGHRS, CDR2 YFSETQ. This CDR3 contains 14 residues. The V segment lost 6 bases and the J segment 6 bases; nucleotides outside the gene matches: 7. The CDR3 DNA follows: TGCGCCAGCAAGGTGACTAGCGGTCTCAATGAGCAGTTCTTC. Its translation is CASKVTSGLNEQFF.

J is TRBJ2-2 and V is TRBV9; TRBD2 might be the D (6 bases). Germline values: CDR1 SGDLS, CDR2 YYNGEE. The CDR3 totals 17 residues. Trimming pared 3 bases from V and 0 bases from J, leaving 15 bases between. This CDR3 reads CASSARRGGSNTGELFF. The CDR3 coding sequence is TGTGCCAGCAGCGCGAGAAGGGGAGGATCGAACACCGGGGAGCTGTTTTTT.